The 5 T cell receptor beta chains presented below share a single source sample, sequenced in a study of T cell repertoires in cytomegalovirus infection. TCRdb ran MiXCR on the reads and lists one entry per CDR3 protein. The table has some 160,000 distinct CDR3 sequences, approximately 17% seen once. Sequences were obtained from CD8+ T cells from PBMCs. Source of these receptors: a human donor in good health (CMV status not recorded). Some clones in this sample may be carry-over from other donors' samples.

This clonotype was seen a few times. This rearrangement joins TRBV2 to TRBJ2-1, with 7 bases matching TRBD2. Germline CDR1 reads SNHLY; CDR2 reads FYNNEI. The trim removed 2 bases at V and 5 bases at J, leaving 9 bases unmatched. This CDR3 contains 16 residues. In DNA, the CDR3 is TGTGCCAGCAGTGAAAGGGCGGGAGCCCCCAACAATGAGCAGTTCTTC. It encodes CASSERAGAPNNEQFF. Full variable domain (remainder filled in from reference TRBV2 and TRBJ2-1): EPEVTQTPSHQVTQMGQEVILRCVPISNHLYFYWYRQILGQKVEFLVSFYNNEISEKSEIFDDQFSVERPDGSNFTLKIRSTKLEDSAMYFCASSERAGAPNNEQFFGPGTRLTVL.

This clonotype was seen repeatedly, ten times or more. V and J are TRBV7-2 and TRBJ2-1; the match to TRBD2 covers 7 bases. The CDR3 consists of 16 residues. Germline V lookup: CDR1 SGHTA, CDR2 FQGNSA. V was pared by 2 bases and J by 8 bases, with 12 bases of the junction left unmatched. The CDR3 loop is CASSLYGGGPSDEQFF. The CDR3 DNA sequence: TGTGCCAGCAGCTTATACGGGGGAGGGCCCTCCGATGAGCAGTTCTTC. Based on the CDR3 plus reference TRBV7-2 and TRBJ2-1, the full variable domain is GAGVSQSPSNKVTEKGKDVELRCDPISGHTALYWYRQSLGQGLEFLIYFQGNSAPDKSGLPSDRFSAERTGGSVSTLTIQRTQQEDSAVYLCASSLYGGGPSDEQFFGPGTRLTVL.

A few counts support this clonotype. The chain combines TRBV6-2 or TRBV6-3 with TRBJ2-1; TRBD1 might be the D (6 bases). With 5 bases removed from V and 5 bases from J, the gap between germline ends came to 16 bases. The CDR3 runs to 15 residues. The germline V gene encodes CDR1 MNHEY and CDR2 SVGEGT. The CDR3: CASSPTGPPHNEQFF. CDR3 bases: TGTGCCAGCAGTCCCACAGGGCCCCCACACAATGAGCAGTTCTTC.

This clonotype appeared many times. The CDR3 sequence is CSVVHPFGELFF. For the CDR3, the DNA is TGCAGCGTTGTTCACCCGTTCGGGGAGCTGTTTTTT. The gene calls are TRBV29-1 and TRBJ2-2; no reliable D call. The germline V gene encodes CDR1 SQVTM and CDR2 ANQGSEA. V lost 4 bases and J lost 7, with 10 bases in between. CDR3 size: 12 residues.

V is TRBV28 and J is TRBJ2-7; TRBD1 might be the D (6 bases). The ends were cut back, 4 bases at V and 1 base at J, with 11 bases in the middle. The germline V gene has CDR1 MDHEN and CDR2 SYDVKM. The CDR3 is 14 amino acids. CDR3 sequence: CASSSIQGSYEQYF. The CDR3 coding sequence is TGTGCCAGCAGTTCTATACAGGGATCCTACGAGCAGTACTTC.